This entry lists 19 T cell receptor beta chains sequenced from one sample in a study of shared clonotypes between healthy human individuals. Libraries were prepared by immunoSEQ multiplex PCR; TCRdb keeps only in-frame clonotypes and omits some of them. The sample shows 1 million to 1.2 million clones, 77% of them seen only once. The sample comprised memory CD4+ T cells from PBMCs. Subset of the sample: CD45RA-negative fraction. The receptor source for this set is a man aged 18 to 29 in good health. Some clones in this sample may be carry-over from other donors' samples.

In the case of this clone: Other DNA sequences of this sample code for an identical CDR3. The chain links TRBV7-9 to TRBJ2-1; D gene unclear. This CDR3 has 13 residues. Germline V gene sequence: CDR1 SEHNR, CDR2 FQNEAQ (reference sequence). V was trimmed by 3 bases and J by 2 bases, leaving 5 bases between them. The CDR3 sequence is CASSLTAYNEQFF. CDR3 nucleotides: TGTGCCAGCAGCTTGACTGCCTACAATGAGCAGTTCTTC.

The rearrangement uses TRBV7-8 and TRBJ2-7, with D tentatively TRBD2 (6 bases). Trimming shortened V by 5 bases and J by 9 bases, and 20 bases separated the two germline ends. This CDR3 has 14 residues. The V gene's germline CDR1 is SGHVS and CDR2 FQNEAQ. The CDR3 bases are TGTGCCAGCAGCGCAAGCAGACTAGTGTTTGTGCAGTACTTC. Protein sequence: CASSASRLVFVQYF.

The chain links TRBV7-8 to TRBJ1-2; 9 positions agree with TRBD1. Germline V gene lookup returns CDR1 SGHVS and CDR2 FQNEAQ. Losses at the gene ends were 1 base for V and 8 bases for J; bases not matched to a gene: 8. This CDR3 spans 15 amino acids. CDR3 sequence: CASSLGGTGLLGYTF. The CDR3 DNA is TGTGCCAGCAGCTTAGGGGGGACAGGGCTTTTGGGCTACACCTTC.

The rearrangement joins TRBV29-1 to TRBJ1-1, with D uncertain. The CDR3 covers 10 residues. Germline lookup yields CDR1 SQVTM and CDR2 ANQGSEA. The V end lost 3 bases, the J end lost 1 base, and 0 bases lay between the germline ends. The CDR3 DNA sequence: TGCAGCGTTGAGAACACTGAAGCTTTCTTT. Translating it yields CSVENTEAFF. The complete variable domain, with remaining parts taken from reference TRBV29-1 and TRBJ1-1, reads SAVISQKPSRDICQRGTSLTIQCQVDSQVTMMFWYRQQPGQSLTLIATANQGSEATYESGFVIDKFPISRPNLTFSTLTVSNMSPEDSSIYLCSVENTEAFFGQGTRLTVV.

Concerning this clone: Other DNA sequences in the sample encode the same CDR3. The chain couples TRBV19 to TRBJ1-4; D is uncertain. The CDR3 is made up of 12 amino acids. Germline CDR1 and CDR2: LNHDA and SQIVND (reference sequence). Trimming shortened V by 1 base and J by 8 bases, and 5 bases separated the two germline ends. The CDR3 is CASSIAGEKLFF. Here the CDR3 DNA reads TGTGCCAGTAGTATAGCGGGAGAAAAACTGTTTTTT.

V usage is TRBV18 and J usage is TRBJ2-5; tentatively, D is TRBD1 or TRBD2 (5 bases each). Trimming took off 3 bases at V and 5 bases at J, with 16 bases between the two ends. The CDR3 consists of 15 residues. Germline assignment: CDR1 KGHSH and CDR2 LQKENI. The CDR3 loop reads CASSPRSGPAETQYF. The CDR3 coding sequence is TGTGCCAGCTCACCTCGGTCGGGGCCGGCGGAGACCCAGTACTTC.

The chain recombines TRBV6-5 with TRBJ1-2; 8 nucleotides align to TRBD1. Losses at the gene ends were 5 bases for V and 7 bases for J; bases not matched to a gene: 6. CDR3 size: 13 residues. The V gene's germline CDR1 is MNHEY and CDR2 SVGAGI. This CDR3 is CASSRGQGGGYTF. CDR3 coding DNA: TGTGCCAGCAGTAGAGGACAGGGCGGTGGCTACACCTTC.

This rearrangement joins TRBV7-2 to TRBJ2-1; 8 positions agree with TRBD2. CDR1 is SGHTA, CDR2 FQGNSA, per germline. Trimming removed 4 bases from V and 1 base from J; junction bases left unmatched: 3. The CDR3 has 15 residues. DNA of the CDR3: TGTGCCAGCAGCTCCGTAGCGGGATCCTACAATGAGCAGTTCTTC. Translating gives CASSSVAGSYNEQFF. The full variable domain, completed using reference TRBV7-2 and TRBJ2-1, is GAGVSQSPSNKVTEKGKDVELRCDPISGHTALYWYRQSLGQGLEFLIYFQGNSAPDKSGLPSDRFSAERTGGSVSTLTIQRTQQEDSAVYLCASSSVAGSYNEQFFGPGTRLTVL.

In this sample, this clone turned up once. Other DNA sequences from this sample encode an identical CDR3 as well. The V gene is TRBV11-2, the J gene TRBJ2-7, with D perhaps TRBD1 or TRBD2 (5 bases each). CDR1 and CDR2 from the germline V gene are SGHAT and FQNNGV. V lost 3 bases and J lost 4, with 7 bases in between. The CDR3 extends over 12 amino acids. The CDR3 protein is CASSLGVYEQYF. The CDR3 DNA reads TGTGCCAGCAGCTTGGGGGTATACGAGCAGTACTTC.

V gene TRBV7-2 combines with J gene TRBJ2-5; D unclear. The germline V gene has CDR1 SGHTA and CDR2 FQGNSA. The V end was cut by 1 base, the J end by 1 base, with 7 bases between. The CDR3 is 14 residues long. This CDR3 is CASSLGQFQETQYF. CDR3 DNA: TGTGCCAGCAGCTTAGGACAATTCCAAGAGACCCAGTACTTC.

This clone was counted once. This sequence joins TRBV2 and TRBJ2-5; 8 nucleotides line up with TRBD1. Per the germline V gene, CDR1 is SNHLY and CDR2 is FYNNEI. The CDR3 covers 14 residues. With V trimmed by 8 bases and J by 2 bases, 7 bases remained unmatched. The CDR3 sequence: CASLDRVVQETQYF. The CDR3 DNA is TGTGCCAGCCTGGACAGGGTGGTACAAGAGACCCAGTACTTC. Full variable domain (missing parts from reference TRBV2 and TRBJ2-5): EPEVTQTPSHQVTQMGQEVILRCVPISNHLYFYWYRQILGQKVEFLVSFYNNEISEKSEIFDDQFSVERPDGSNFTLKIRSTKLEDSAMYFCASLDRVVQETQYFGPGTRLLVL.

The chain has TRBV7-2 and TRBJ2-7; D is undetermined. The CDR3 contains 13 residues. Trimming took off 3 bases at V and 7 bases at J, with 13 bases between the two ends. The germline V gene encodes CDR1 SGHTA and CDR2 FQGNSA. CDR3 nucleotide sequence: TGTGCCAGCAGCTTCACGTCGGCCTTGGAGCAGTACTTC. Amino acids: CASSFTSALEQYF.

J is TRBJ1-2 and V is TRBV10-3; D is ambiguous. Germline-derived CDR1 and CDR2 are ENHRY and SYGVKD. The CDR3 is 12 residues long. V was clipped by 4 bases and J by 8 bases, with 11 bases between them. This chain's CDR3 is CAISVSSSGYTF. As DNA, the CDR3 is TGTGCCATCAGTGTTTCTTCGAGCGGCTACACCTTC.

The rearrangement uses TRBV5-6 and TRBJ1-2; 9 bases are shared with TRBD1. V shed 0 bases and J 7 bases; nucleotides not matched to a gene: 4. The germline CDR1 and CDR2 sequences are SGHDT and YYEEEE. The CDR3 loop spans 14 amino acids. CDR3 amino acids: CASSLVTGGVGYTF. For the CDR3, the DNA is TGTGCCAGCAGCTTGGTAACAGGGGGCGTTGGCTACACCTTC.

This chain uses TRBV6-5 with TRBJ1-4; 7 bases are shared with TRBD1. The germline V gene has CDR1 MNHEY and CDR2 SVGAGI. The CDR3 is 12 amino acids. J lost 5 bases, V lost 7 bases, and 1 base had no gene match. Here the CDR3 DNA reads TGTGCCAGCATGGGACAGAATGAAAAACTGTTTTTT. Its translation is CASMGQNEKLFF.

The chain is built from TRBV11-1 and TRBJ2-7; TRBD2 agrees at 12 bases. The CDR3 consists of 15 residues. V trimming: 5 bases; J trimming: 2 bases; junction bases outside the gene matches: 4. The germline V gene has CDR1 SGHAT and CDR2 FQDESV (reference sequence). CDR3 DNA: TGTGCCAGCAGCCCAGGACTAGCGGGAACCTACGAGCAGTACTTC. Translation gives CASSPGLAGTYEQYF.

This clone was observed a single time. This chain links TRBV5-1 with TRBJ2-7, with 10 nucleotides matching TRBD1. Trimming at V came to 6 bases and at J to 9 bases, leaving 15 bases not matched to a gene. The CDR3 has 15 residues. Germline CDR1 is SGHRS and CDR2 is YFSETQ. The CDR3: CASTDYGTGVDGQYF. The CDR3 DNA is TGCGCCAGCACCGATTACGGGACAGGGGTGGATGGGCAGTACTTC.

The chain joins TRBV7-9 to TRBJ1-1, with a possible D match to TRBD1 (5 bases). Germline V lookup: CDR1 SEHNR, CDR2 FQNEAQ (reference sequence). The CDR3 is made up of 13 amino acids. V lost 1 base and J lost 4, with 7 bases in between. The chain's CDR3 is CASSLGGPTEAFF. DNA of the CDR3: TGTGCCAGCAGCTTAGGGGGCCCCACTGAAGCTTTCTTT.

The chain couples TRBV5-1 to TRBJ2-3; TRBD2 is a possible D gene (6 bases). The ends were cut back, 4 bases at V and 1 base at J, with 10 bases in the middle. Germline V gene data show CDR1 as SGHRS and CDR2 as YFSETQ. The CDR3 is 14 residues long. CDR3: CASSPGTRTDTQYF. CDR3 sequence (DNA): TGCGCCAGCAGCCCGGGGACTCGCACAGATACGCAGTATTTT.